The 27 T cell receptor beta chains in this list originate from one sample, sequenced in a study of T cells after yellow fever vaccination (dated by TCRdb to between 2018 and 2021). The protocol used for the library was 5' RACE. Data came from an Illumina NovaSeq 6000. The public reads were quality trimmed at Q25 with fastp and then assembled into clones with MiXCR by TCRdb, keeping productive beta chains. For every CDR3 protein sequence, its rows merge into one entry that carries the most common genes and DNA. The sample records some 420,000 distinct CDR3 sequences, 15% to 20% of which are singletons. The ten biggest clones cover roughly 19% of the sample. Sample treatment or condition, as interpreted from the label and publication: live attenuated yellow fever vaccine strain. The specimen was PBMCs, collected before the yellow fever booster vaccination. Receptors originate from a man aged 18 to 30 who received the YFV17D yellow fever vaccine.

The genes are TRBV6-2 or TRBV6-3 and TRBJ2-1; no definite D call. Trimming took 9 bases from V and 1 from J, leaving 13 bases between them. The CDR3 is made up of 14 amino acids. Germline CDR1 and CDR2: MNHEY and SVGEGT. CDR3 sequence (DNA): TGTGCCAGTCGCCCGGCTGGTTCCTACAATGAGCAGTTCTTC. Protein sequence: CASRPAGSYNEQFF.

The rearrangement uses TRBV7-9 and TRBJ1-1; the D gene is possibly TRBD1 (5 bases). Germline values: CDR1 SEHNR, CDR2 FQNEAQ (reference sequence). The CDR3 runs 14 residues. V was cut by 4 bases and J by 1 base, with 10 bases left in between. This chain's CDR3 is CASSSQGENTEAFF. The CDR3 bases are TGTGCCAGCAGCTCCCAGGGAGAGAACACTGAAGCTTTCTTT.

This clonotype was recorded a few times. The genes are TRBV9 and TRBJ2-3; no clear D. This CDR3 comprises 15 residues. The V gene's germline CDR1 is SGDLS and CDR2 YYNGEE. V shed 3 bases and J shed 5 bases, with 16 bases lying between them. The CDR3 reads CASSEAPSSGDTQYF. The CDR3 bases are TGTGCCAGCAGCGAGGCCCCGAGCTCCGGAGATACGCAGTATTTT.

V is TRBV7-6 and J is TRBJ2-1; D is unclear. The V gene lost 3 bases and the J gene lost 9 bases, with 9 bases spanning the gap. The CDR3 has 12 amino acids. Germline-derived CDR1 and CDR2 are SGHVS and FNYEAQ. CDR3 DNA: TGTGCCAGCAGCTTTGCCCGAGGTGAGCAGTTCTTC. This translates into CASSFARGEQFF.

The chain has TRBV5-1 and TRBJ2-5; 7 nucleotides agree with TRBD2. Looked up from germline, CDR1 is SGHRS and CDR2 is YFSETQ. V lost 3 bases and J lost 6; bases outside the gene matches: 11. CDR3 length equals 15 residues. The CDR3 DNA follows: TGCGCCAGCAGCTCCCCCGACGGGGAGGGAAAGACCCAGTACTTC. As protein: CASSSPDGEGKTQYF.

This clonotype was observed at least ten times. The junction shows a germline mismatch at one end, possibly a read error. This sequence joins TRBV11-3 and TRBJ2-2; TRBD1 matches at 8 bases. The CDR3 runs 15 residues. CDR1 and CDR2 (germline): SGHNT, YENEEA. For the CDR3, the DNA is TGCGCCAGCAGCCCGCGGACAGGGTCCACCGGGGAGCTGTTTTTT. As protein: CASSPRTGSTGELFF.

This clonotype came up a few times. The gene calls are TRBV4-2 and TRBJ2-3, with a possible D match to TRBD2 (6 bases). Looked up from germline, CDR1 is LGHNA and CDR2 is YNFKEQ. The CDR3 is 13 amino acids. The V gene lost 8 bases and the J gene lost 5 bases, with 14 bases spanning the gap. As DNA, the CDR3 is TGTGCCAGCCGGGGGAAACTAAGAGATACGCAGTATTTT. Translated: CASRGKLRDTQYF.

In its sample, this clonotype was seen a few times. The chain uses TRBV27 and TRBJ1-5; the D gene is possibly TRBD1 (5 bases). The CDR3 is 16 residues long. Germline V CDR1 and CDR2: MNHEY, SMNVEV (reference sequence). The germline V and J ends were trimmed by 2 bases and 4 bases, with 15 bases remaining between them. The CDR3 protein is CASSLTGPGPNQPQHF. CDR3 coding DNA: TGTGCCAGCAGTTTAACCGGTCCAGGGCCGAATCAGCCCCAGCATTTT.

Many counts were recorded for this clonotype. The gene calls are TRBV10-1 and TRBJ2-3, with D uncertain. Germline assignment: CDR1 WNHNN and CDR2 SYGVQD (reference sequence). V lost 0 bases to trimming and J lost 2 bases, with 6 bases between them. CDR3 length: 14 amino acids. For the CDR3, the DNA is TGCGCCAGCAGTGAGTCGCCTCCCACAGATACGCAGTATTTT. It translates to CASSESPPTDTQYF.

The chain joins TRBV7-9 to TRBJ2-5, with D perhaps TRBD2 (5 bases). The V gene lost 5 bases and the J gene lost 4 bases, with 17 bases spanning the gap. Germline V gene sequence: CDR1 SEHNR, CDR2 FQNEAQ (reference sequence). CDR3 length: 15 amino acids. CDR3 DNA sequence: TGTGCCAGCAGCCCCATCGGACTCCTCCGAGAGACCCAGTACTTC. It specifies CASSPIGLLRETQYF.

This clonotype was counted ten times or more. The chain links TRBV9 to TRBJ1-1, with unresolved D. With 4 bases removed from V and 6 bases from J, the gap between germline ends came to 16 bases. Germline assignment: CDR1 SGDLS and CDR2 YYNGEE. The CDR3 consists of 14 residues. CDR3 region: CASSPQEGGPEAFF. CDR3 nucleotides: TGTGCCAGCAGCCCCCAGGAAGGAGGACCTGAAGCTTTCTTT.

This chain joins TRBV11-2 and TRBJ2-7; D is possibly TRBD1 or TRBD2 (5 bases each). Per the germline V gene, CDR1 is SGHAT and CDR2 is FQNNGV. The CDR3 covers 16 residues. V was clipped by 7 bases and J by 0 bases, with 19 bases between them. CDR3 DNA sequence: TGTGCCAGCACCTCTTCACCGGGGCGAAGCTCCTACGAGCAGTACTTC. Its protein product is CASTSSPGRSSYEQYF.

This clonotype was detected only a few times. V usage is TRBV29-1 and J usage is TRBJ1-2, with TRBD1 matching over 8 bases. The V gene's germline CDR1 is SQVTM and CDR2 ANQGSEA. CDR3 length: 14 residues. V was clipped by 7 bases and J by 5 bases; unmatched bases: 12. The CDR3 DNA reads TGCAGCGGGGCCGAGACAGGGGCTGAATATGGCTACACCTTC. Translated, it gives CSGAETGAEYGYTF.

This clonotype turned up a few times. This chain links TRBV12-3 or TRBV12-4 with TRBJ1-2; TRBD1 agrees at 9 bases. The junction had 4 bases not matched to a gene; V was cut back by 6 bases and J by 8 bases. This CDR3 is built from 12 residues. The CDR3 region is CASRRTGAGYTF. The CDR3 coding sequence is TGTGCCAGCAGACGGACAGGGGCAGGCTACACCTTC.

This clonotype appeared a few times. The J gene is TRBJ2-7, the V gene TRBV27; a weak D match, TRBD1 (5 bases). CDR3 length: 14 residues. CDR1 MNHEY and CDR2 SMNVEV come from the germline V gene (reference sequence). The germline V and J ends were trimmed by 0 bases and 3 bases, with 9 bases remaining between them. DNA for the CDR3: TGTGCCAGCAGTTTATCCCACAGGCGCTACGAGCAGTACTTC. Translated, it gives CASSLSHRRYEQYF.

This clonotype has just a few counts. The chain is built from TRBV5-8 and TRBJ2-4; TRBD2 aligns across 7 bases. The CDR3 is 18 amino acids. Germline assignment: CDR1 SGHTS and CDR2 YDEGEE. V lost 0 bases and J lost 0; bases outside the gene matches: 9. The CDR3 DNA reads TGTGCCAGCAGCTTGGTCTTGGTACTAGCGAGAGCCAAAAACATTCAGTACTTC. This translates into CASSLVLVLARAKNIQYF. Looking up the rest from reference TRBV5-8 and TRBJ2-4 gives the full variable domain: EAGVTQSPTHLIKTRGQQATLRCSPISGHTSVYWYQQALGLGLQFLLWYDEGEERNRGNFPPRFSGRQFPNYSSELNVNALELEDSALYLCASSLVLVLARAKNIQYFGAGTRLSVL.

This clonotype has just a few counts. This chain joins TRBV4-1 and TRBJ1-4, with D maybe TRBD1 (5 bases). Germline assignment: CDR1 MGHRA and CDR2 YSYEKL. This CDR3 region has 19 residues. Deletions cut 1 base from V and 3 bases from J, with 21 bases between. CDR3 in DNA: TGCGCCAGCAGCCAAGGGGGTTCGGGACCCCGCGCGGCTAATGAAAAACTGTTTTTT. Encoded protein: CASSQGGSGPRAANEKLFF.

The chain is built from TRBV20-1 and TRBJ2-3; 10 nucleotides line up with TRBD2. This CDR3 contains 15 residues. The junction had 6 bases not matched to a gene; V was cut back by 6 bases and J by 0 bases. From germline, CDR1 is DFQATT and CDR2 SNEGSKA (reference sequence). The CDR3 DNA reads as TGCAGTGCAAACCCACTAGCGGGGAGCACAGATACGCAGTATTTT. It is translated as CSANPLAGSTDTQYF.

The CDR3 nucleotides read TGCAGTGCTCAGACCCCTTGGGGTTCCTACGAGCAGTACGTC. It is translated as CSAQTPWGSYEQYV. The V gene is TRBV20-1, the J gene TRBJ2-7; D not resolved. V was pared by 5 bases and J by 1 base, with 15 bases between. Germline CDR1 reads DFQATT; CDR2 reads SNEGSKA (reference sequence). There are 14 residues in the CDR3.

This clonotype came up a few times. The chain links TRBV3-1 to TRBJ2-1, with D tentatively TRBD1 (6 bases). Germline V gives CDR1 LGHDT, CDR2 YNNKEL (reference sequence). CDR3 length: 16 residues. Between the trimmed V and J ends, which lost 4 bases and 10 bases, there was a span of 23 bases. The CDR3 spells CASSPRGTAGTHEQFF. The CDR3 DNA sequence: TGTGCCAGCAGCCCCAGAGGTACCGCCGGGACACACGAGCAGTTCTTC.

There are a few counts of this clonotype. This chain joins TRBV5-6 and TRBJ2-7; unclear D gene. Trimming left V 4 bases short and J 2 bases short, with 10 bases between. The CDR3 is made up of 13 amino acids. Germline CDR1 reads SGHDT; CDR2 reads YYEEEE. CDR3 sequence: CASSLQVTYEQYF. The DNA of the CDR3 is TGTGCCAGCAGCCTTCAGGTAACCTACGAGCAGTACTTC. Looking up the rest from reference TRBV5-6 and TRBJ2-7 gives the full variable domain: DAGVTQSPTHLIKTRGQQVTLRCSPKSGHDTVSWYQQALGQGPQFIFQYYEEEERQRGNFPDRFSGHQFPNYSSELNVNALLLGDSALYLCASSLQVTYEQYFGPGTRLTVT.

The chain uses TRBV5-5 and TRBJ2-3, with D maybe TRBD1 (6 bases). Germline V gene sequence: CDR1 SGHKS, CDR2 YYEKEE (reference sequence). V was pared by 0 bases and J by 2 bases, with 13 bases between. The CDR3 runs to 16 residues. The CDR3 DNA is TGTGCCAGCAGCTTGGAGGGCAGGGGACCCACAGATACGCAGTATTTT. It encodes CASSLEGRGPTDTQYF.

Only a few counts were recorded for this clonotype. This chain uses TRBV15 with TRBJ2-3, with 15 bases aligning to TRBD2. Germline loops: CDR1 LNHNV, CDR2 YYDKDF (reference sequence). Trimming removed 1 base from V and 2 bases from J; junction bases left unmatched: 4. The CDR3 is 18 residues long. The chain's CDR3 is CATSRAGTSGGHTDTQYF. CDR3 bases: TGTGCCACCAGCAGAGCTGGGACTAGCGGGGGGCACACAGATACGCAGTATTTT.

The rearrangement joins TRBV7-8 to TRBJ1-4; D is undetermined. Trimming took off 1 base at V and 6 bases at J, with 9 bases between the two ends. Germline CDR1 SGHVS, CDR2 FQNEAQ. This CDR3 is built from 14 residues. CDR3 DNA: TGTGCCAGCAGCTTAGTTGGGGTAGATGAAAAACTGTTTTTT. Translated, it gives CASSLVGVDEKLFF.

The chain links TRBV12-3 or TRBV12-4 to TRBJ1-6; a weak D match, TRBD1 (6 bases). V shed 5 bases and J shed 11 bases, with 16 bases lying between them. The CDR3 is made up of 14 amino acids. Written as DNA, the CDR3 is TGTGCCAGCAGTCAGGACAGCCGTGCGCCACCCCTCCACTTT. It encodes CASSQDSRAPPLHF.

In its sample, this clonotype was seen many times. The chain uses TRBV29-1 and TRBJ1-3, with D uncertain. The germline V gene encodes CDR1 SQVTM and CDR2 ANQGSEA. Trimming took 7 bases from V and 0 from J, leaving 7 bases between them. CDR3 length: 12 residues. The CDR3 region is CSAHYSGNTIYF. The CDR3 nucleotides read TGCAGCGCCCACTACTCTGGAAACACCATATATTTT.

This clonotype showed up just a few times. The rearrangement uses TRBV5-1 and TRBJ1-3, with D hard to call. V was cut by 1 base and J by 8 bases, with 10 bases left in between. From germline, CDR1 is SGHRS and CDR2 YFSETQ. The CDR3 has 13 residues. The CDR3 loop reads CASSLYGEDTIYF. The CDR3 DNA sequence: TGCGCCAGCAGCTTGTATGGCGAGGACACCATATATTTT.